The sample holds a few counts of the clone carrying this T cell receptor beta chain. Its antigen is not known. The entry originates in a study of T cell repertoires in cytomegalovirus infection. Background on the study: Carrying CMV and the relevant HLA type showed in public TCR beta signatures. Study conclusions and caveats: CMV-specific TCR beta clonotypes restricted by HLA-C dominated the ex vivo response.

The germline V gene has CDR1 LNHDA and CDR2 SQIVND (reference sequence). The CDR3 is made up of 14 amino acids. Deletions cut 5 bases from V and 0 bases from J, with 10 bases between. TCRdb re-analysed the reads in MiXCR, keeping a single row per CDR3 protein. Of some 300,000 distinct CDR3 sequences listed, roughly 17% were seen once; the top ten hold around 12%. V and J are TRBV19 and TRBJ2-5; D remains ambiguous. The sample comprised PBMCs. This receptor was identified in a human donor in good health (CMV status not recorded). Some clones in this sample may be carry-over from other donors' samples. The DNA of the CDR3 is TGTGCCAGTAGTTTCCGTCCGTACCAAGAGACCCAGTACTTC. Amino acid sequence: CASSFRPYQETQYF.